These T cell receptor beta chains were read from a single sample in a study of shared clonotypes between healthy human individuals. Sequenced by immunoSEQ multiplex PCR; TCRdb stores in-frame clones only, minus some. The sample includes about 100,000 clones, approximately 75% of them seen just once. The sequenced sample was memory CD8+ T cells sorted from blood. Receptors originate from a man aged 30 to 39 in good health. CDR3s include the opening cysteine and the closing phenylalanine or tryptophan. A D gene is named only where the DNA matches it firmly. For some rows the clone size is stated as once, few or many, or as a class when expanded; others skip it.

TRBJ2-7	TRBV2	-	-	TGTGCCAGCAGTCAGGGGAGCAGGGTCGCCTACGAGCAGTACTTC	CASSQGSRVAYEQYF
TRBJ2-7	TRBV30	TRBD1	-	TGTGCCTGGAGCGGGACAGGGTTCGGCGAGCAGTACTTC	CAWSGTGFGEQYF
TRBJ2-2	TRBV7-6	-	-	TGTGCCAGCAGCTTAGATCCCTATACCGGGGAGCTGTTTTTT	CASSLDPYTGELFF
TRBJ2-1	TRBV6-4	TRBD2	-	TGTGCCAGCAGTGACTCGGGGGGGGCCTACAATGAGCAGTTCTTC	CASSDSGGAYNEQFF
TRBJ2-7	TRBV14	TRBD1	once	TGTGCCAGCAGCCTGGGACAGACCTACGAGCAGTACTTC	CASSLGQTYEQYF
TRBJ2-1	TRBV2	-	few	TGTGCCAGCAGCTACATAGCGGCACAGGTCGATGAGCAGTTCTTC	CASSYIAAQVDEQFF
TRBJ1-1	TRBV5-4	-	-	TGTGCCAGCAGCTTGGTGGGAAGCACTGAAGCTTTCTTT	CASSLVGSTEAFF
TRBJ1-4	TRBV10-3	-	-	TGTGCCATCAGTGCCTCAGGAGGGAATGAAAAACTGTTTTTT	CAISASGGNEKLFF
TRBJ2-1	TRBV7-9	-	-	TGTGCCAGCAGCTTATCCAGTTCGTACAATGAGCAGTTCTTC	CASSLSSSYNEQFF
TRBJ2-3	TRBV7-9	TRBD2	many	TGTGCCAGCAGCACTCCCACTAGCGGGAGCTATGATACGCAGTATTTT	CASSTPTSGSYDTQYF
TRBJ2-2	TRBV29-1	TRBD2	-	TGCAGCGCCCCGACCGGGACTAGTACCGGGGAGCTGTTTTTT	CSAPTGTSTGELFF
TRBJ2-7	TRBV7-2	TRBD2	-	TGTGCCAGCAGCTTAGCCCCCGGGACTATCTACGAGCAGTACTTC	CASSLAPGTIYEQYF
TRBJ1-1	TRBV5-6	TRBD1	few	TGTGCCAGCAGATCTCCGGGACAGGGAGGTACCACTGAAGCTTTCTTT	CASRSPGQGGTTEAFF
TRBJ1-4	TRBV5-5	TRBD1	few	TGTGCCAGCGGGGACAGGGGAGGTGAAAAACTGTTTTTT	CASGDRGGEKLFF
TRBJ1-1	TRBV6-1	-	-	TGTGCCAGCAGGATAGTTACGGTGAACACTGAAGCTTTCTTT	CASRIVTVNTEAFF
TRBJ2-7	TRBV2	-	once	TGTGCCACCGTAGAGAGATCCTACGAGCAGTACTTC	CATVERSYEQYF
TRBJ2-6	TRBV7-9	-	-	TGTGCCAGCAGCTCGGGGATTGGGGCCAACGTCCTGACTTTC	CASSSGIGANVLTF
TRBJ2-5	TRBV5-4	-	-	TGTGCCAGCAGCTTTCAACCTCAGGAGACCCAGTACTTC	CASSFQPQETQYF
TRBJ2-5	TRBV6-6	TRBD1	few	TGTGCCAGCAGTTACTCGAGGGACAGGGGACAAGAGACCCAGTACTTC	CASSYSRDRGQETQYF
TRBJ1-5	TRBV7-2	-	-	TGTGCCAGCAGCCCCGACAGGTATCAGCCCCAGCATTTT	CASSPDRYQPQHF
TRBJ1-6	TRBV27	-	-	TGTGCCAGCAGCCTCGGGCCAGCAAATAATTCACCCCTCCACTTT	CASSLGPANNSPLHF
TRBJ2-1	TRBV27	-	once	TGTGCCAGCAGTTTGGAGGGAAGGGGGCGATGGAATGAGCAGTTCTTC	CASSLEGRGRWNEQFF
TRBJ2-7	TRBV2	-	-	TGTGCCAGCAGTGACCGGGCAGACACCTTTTGTGTCCCCTGCTACGAGCAGTACTTC	CASSDRADTFCVPCYEQYF
TRBJ2-1	TRBV11-2	TRBD2	-	TGTGCCAGCAGCTTATTGGCATCACTAGCGGGAGTCCACGGGGAGCAGTTCTTC	CASSLLASLAGVHGEQFF
TRBJ2-2	TRBV2	TRBD2	-	TGTGCCAGCAGTAGCGGGAGGCGGGGGACCGGGGAGCTGTTTTTT	CASSSGRRGTGELFF
TRBJ2-1	TRBV27	-	-	TGTGCCAGCAGCTGGGCAGCCGGCGAGCAGTTCTTC	CASSWAAGEQFF
TRBJ2-1	TRBV14	-	-	TGTGCCAGCAGCCAAGAGGTCGGGGGGCAGTTCTTC	CASSQEVGGQFF
TRBJ2-7	TRBV30	-	-	TGTGCCTGGAGTGTAACCCGACCGTCCTACGAGCAGTACTTC	CAWSVTRPSYEQYF
TRBJ2-3	TRBV25-1	TRBD1	-	TGTGCCAGCAGTGAATACGGACAGGGGAAGACTAGCACAGATACGCAGTATTTT	CASSEYGQGKTSTDTQYF
TRBJ2-7	TRBV5-4	TRBD1	-	TGTGCCAGCAGCCCGGGACAGGGCTCCTACGAGCAGTACTTC	CASSPGQGSYEQYF
TRBJ1-5	TRBV15	-	-	TGTGCCACCAGCAAAGGGTGGGGGGCTAATCAGCCCCAGCATTTT	CATSKGWGANQPQHF
TRBJ2-7	TRBV4-3	-	-	TGCGCCAGCAGCCCCCGGGACTCCTACGAGCAGTACTTC	CASSPRDSYEQYF
TRBJ1-1	TRBV25-1	TRBD1	medium-sized	TGTGCCAGCAGTGATGCCCAGGGGGCCACTGAAGCTTTCTTT	CASSDAQGATEAFF
TRBJ2-5	TRBV5-4	TRBD1	many	TGTGCCAGCAGCTTGGACAGGGGGGTAGAGACCCAGTACTTC	CASSLDRGVETQYF
TRBJ2-2	TRBV6-1	TRBD2	few	TGTGCCACTAAACTAGCGGGAGAAACCGGGGAGCTGTTTTTT	CATKLAGETGELFF
TRBJ2-7	TRBV5-5	-	-	TGTGCCAGCAGCTTGGGAGCGAATAGCGAGCAGTACTTC	CASSLGANSEQYF
TRBJ1-2	TRBV20-1	-	many	TGCAGTGCTCCTGCGGGGGATGGCTACACCTTC	CSAPAGDGYTF
TRBJ2-1	TRBV5-4	-	-	TGTGCCAGCAGCTCACGTGCCGGGGCCTCCGGGGCCTACAATGAGCAGTTCTTC	CASSSRAGASGAYNEQFF
TRBJ1-3	TRBV25-1	-	-	TGTGCCAGCAGTGGCCCGGTGCGCAGAGAACCCTCTGGAAACACCATATATTTT	CASSGPVRREPSGNTIYF
TRBJ1-5	TRBV28	-	few	TGTGCCAGCAGGAGGCCCAATCAGCCCCAGCATTTT	CASRRPNQPQHF
TRBJ2-7	TRBV11-2	-	-	TGTGCCAGCAGCTCGCCGGGACTCTCGCCCTACGAGCAGTACTTC	CASSSPGLSPYEQYF
TRBJ2-3	TRBV6-4	-	many	TGTGCCAGCAGTTCGGAAGGGGCCACAGATACGCAGTATTTT	CASSSEGATDTQYF
TRBJ2-1	TRBV9	-	-	TGTGCCAGCAGCGTTGGGCCCTACAATGAGCAGTTCTTC	CASSVGPYNEQFF
TRBJ2-7	TRBV19	TRBD2	-	TGTGCCAGTAGTAGATTACAAGCGGGGGAAGCCTACGAGCAGTACTTC	CASSRLQAGEAYEQYF
TRBJ2-7	TRBV29-1	TRBD1	-	TGCAGCGGGGGGACAGGGGACTACGAGCAGTACTTC	CSGGTGDYEQYF
TRBJ1-2	TRBV5-8	-	few	TGTGCCAGCAGCGGTGGCTACACCTTC	CASSGGYTF
TRBJ2-1	TRBV7-3	TRBD2	-	TGTGCCAGCAGCCTAAGACTAGCGGAACGTAATGAGCAGTTCTTC	CASSLRLAERNEQFF
TRBJ2-3	TRBV2	TRBD2	-	TGTGCCAGCAGCGGGACTAGCGGGAGTAGAGATACGCAGTATTTT	CASSGTSGSRDTQYF
TRBJ2-7	TRBV28	TRBD1	few	TGTGCCAGCCATTCCGAGACAGGGGGCTATCCGTACTTC	CASHSETGGYPYF
TRBJ2-3	TRBV7-2	TRBD2	once	TGTGCCAGCAGAAAAGGTCTCGGGCGGGAGCCACTCATGCAGTATTTT	CASRKGLGREPLMQYF
TRBJ2-1	TRBV7-8	-	many	TGTGCCAGCAGCTTAGTCTGGCAGAATGAGCAGTTCTTC	CASSLVWQNEQFF
TRBJ2-7	TRBV7-9	-	-	TGTGCCAGCAGCGGCCGGGACGGAGCCTACGAGCAGTACTTC	CASSGRDGAYEQYF
TRBJ2-5	TRBV9	-	once	TGTGCCAGCAGCAGGGCCCTCCAGGGTTTAGAGACCCAGTACTTC	CASSRALQGLETQYF
TRBJ1-1	TRBV6-1	TRBD1	few	TGTGCCAGCAGGCTGGGGACAGGGGGAACTGAAGCTTTCTTT	CASRLGTGGTEAFF